This T cell receptor (beta chain) is drawn from a study of shared clonotypes between healthy human individuals. Only one count was recorded for this clone. What it recognizes is unknown. V shed 6 bases, J shed 5 bases, and the junction held 9 bases outside the gene matches. Germline loops: CDR1 ENHRY, CDR2 SYGVKD. The CDR3 covers 14 residues. General observations from the study: Despite large depth, sorted-subset datasets appeared incompletely sequenced.

Study processing details: Junction-only sequences without quality scores came from ImmunoSEQ, so filtering differed. Clones were read by immunoSEQ multiplex PCR, and TCRdb kept only the in-frame ones, dropping some. The V and J calls and the clone size are those of that table, but D and trimming were determined from the DNA. The sample comprises 1,400,000 or so clones, approximately 98.5% of which are singletons, and about 0.35% rests with the top ten. The clonotype originates from a man aged 25-40 years in good health. This chain uses TRBV10-3 with TRBJ2-7; 8 positions agree with TRBD1. The sample comprised naive CD4+ T cells sorted from blood. Subset reported: CD45RA+ positively selected. This chain's CDR3 is CAIRDWTGLDEQYF. The CDR3 region has the DNA TGTGCCATCAGGGACTGGACAGGGCTGGACGAGCAGTACTTC.